This note documents a single T cell receptor beta chain sequence. The record originates from a study of beta chain features in type 1 diabetes. The study reverse transcribed the entire isolated RNA, so it sequenced expressed TCRB transcripts. Libraries were prepared by immunoSEQ multiplex PCR; TCRdb keeps only in-frame clonotypes and omits some of them. In the table there are approximately 380,000 clones, roughly 16% of which are singletons. This CDR3 region has 15 residues. Trimming took 4 bases from V and 4 from J, leaving 19 bases between them. The V gene's germline CDR1 is GTSNPN and CDR2 SVGIG (reference sequence).

This clonotype was sampled from a young woman in good health. This rearrangement joins TRBV30 to TRBJ2-5; TRBD2 might be the D (6 bases). Sequencing used naive CD4+ T cells from blood. CDR3 in amino acids: CAWTLTGGAGETQYF. Here the CDR3 DNA reads TGTGCCTGGACCCTAACCGGGGGAGCGGGAGAGACCCAGTACTTC.